Each of the 24 T cell receptor beta chains below was sequenced from the same sample in a study of cytomegalovirus exposure and HLA in healthy donors. With 60 Vbeta and 13 Jbeta primers, the PCR was carried out. This table comes from immunoSEQ multiplex PCR, and its TCRdb copy is limited to in-frame clones, with some not included. The repertoire includes hundreds of thousands of clones, about 89% of them detected once, and 1% sits in the top ten. The material sequenced was PBMCs. The receptor source for this set is a woman under 30 in good health and CMV-seronegative.

The chain joins TRBV29-1 to TRBJ1-3; D is uncertain. The CDR3 consists of 15 residues. Germline CDR1 reads SQVTM; CDR2 reads ANQGSEA. V was trimmed by 4 bases and J by 1 base, leaving 14 bases between them. This chain's CDR3 is CSVGAGGGSGNTIYF. The CDR3 DNA follows: TGCAGCGTTGGGGCAGGCGGAGGGTCTGGAAACACCATATATTTT. Based on the CDR3 plus reference TRBV29-1 and TRBJ1-3, the full variable domain is SAVISQKPSRDICQRGTSLTIQCQVDSQVTMMFWYRQQPGQSLTLIATANQGSEATYESGFVIDKFPISRPNLTFSTLTVSNMSPEDSSIYLCSVGAGGGSGNTIYFGEGSWLTVV.

The chain uses TRBV5-1 and TRBJ2-3; weak D call: TRBD1 (5 bases). Germline V gene data show CDR1 as SGHRS and CDR2 as YFSETQ. V shed 0 bases and J shed 2 bases, with 13 bases lying between them. The CDR3 runs 16 residues. In nucleotides, the CDR3 is TGCGCCAGCAGCTTGGTCAGGGTTTGCCCCACAGATACGCAGTATTTT. Translation: CASSLVRVCPTDTQYF. The full variable domain, its missing parts supplied by reference TRBV5-1 and TRBJ2-3, is KAGVTQTPRYLIKTRGQQVTLSCSPISGHRSVSWYQQTPGQGLQFLFEYFSETQRNKGNFPGRFSGRQFSNSRSEMNVSTLELGDSALYLCASSLVRVCPTDTQYFGPGTRLTVL.

To note about this clone: One end of the junction is discordant with germline, which a read error may explain. The rearrangement joins TRBV6-5 to TRBJ2-6; D is possibly TRBD1 (6 bases). Germline CDR1 and CDR2: MNHEY and SVGAGI. This CDR3 has 15 amino acids. The CDR3 spells CASSDRLSGANGLTF. The CDR3 coding sequence is TGTGCCAGCAGCGACAGGCTCTCTGGGGCCAACGGCCTGACTTTC.

The chain links TRBV6-5 to TRBJ1-6, with D maybe TRBD1 (5 bases). Per the germline V gene, CDR1 is MNHEY and CDR2 is SVGAGI. V lost 2 bases and J 6 bases, leaving 8 bases between the germline ends. This CDR3 is built from 14 residues. CDR3: CASSYQGGNSPLHF. DNA for the CDR3: TGTGCCAGCAGTTACCAGGGTGGTAATTCACCCCTCCACTTT.

The rearrangement joins TRBV4-3 to TRBJ2-7, with 11 positions matching TRBD2. Trimming took 1 base from V and 4 from J; bases not matched to a gene: 3. CDR1 and CDR2 from the germline V gene are LGHNA and YSLEER. The CDR3 contains 15 residues. For the CDR3, the DNA is TGCGCCAGCAGCCAAGGCACTAGCGGGAGATACGAGCAGTACTTC. As protein: CASSQGTSGRYEQYF.

To note about this clone: The junction and the germline gene differ at one end; a read error may be behind it. This rearrangement joins TRBV5-1 to TRBJ2-6; TRBD1 is a possible D gene (6 bases). Germline assignment: CDR1 SGHRS and CDR2 YFSETQ. This CDR3 has 16 amino acids. CDR3 DNA: TGCGCCAGCAGCTTGGATGCAGGGGCTGGGGCCAACGGCCTGACTTTC. Its translation: CASSLDAGAGANGLTF.

The chain carries TRBV4-3 and TRBJ1-3; possible D gene TRBD1, 5 bases. The V gene lost 2 bases and the J gene lost 4 bases, with 15 bases spanning the gap. This CDR3 contains 16 residues. CDR1 LGHNA and CDR2 YSLEER come from the germline V gene. CDR3 sequence: CASSQSAQGGGNTIYF. The CDR3 DNA reads as TGCGCCAGCAGCCAAAGTGCGCAGGGTGGCGGAAACACCATATATTTT.

The chain has TRBV9 and TRBJ2-2; D gene ambiguous. The CDR3 loop spans 15 amino acids. V shed 0 bases and J shed 2 bases, with 8 bases lying between them. CDR1 and CDR2 (germline): SGDLS, YYNGEE. Here the CDR3 DNA reads TGTGCCAGCAGCGTAGATTTAGCTAACACCGGGGAGCTGTTTTTT. Protein sequence: CASSVDLANTGELFF. Combining the CDR3 with reference TRBV9 and TRBJ2-2 gives the whole variable domain DSGVTQTPKHLITATGQRVTLRCSPRSGDLSVYWYQQSLDQGLQFLIQYYNGEERAKGNILERFSAQQFPDLHSELNLSSLELGDSALYFCASSVDLANTGELFFGEGSRLTVL.

The rearrangement links TRBV14 to TRBJ2-5; tentative D call: TRBD2 (5 bases). V lost 0 bases and J lost 9, with 20 bases in between. Germline V gene lookup returns CDR1 SGHDN and CDR2 FVKESK. The CDR3 runs to 16 residues. The CDR3 spells CASSQDRLAIRSAQYF. CDR3 nucleotides: TGTGCCAGCAGCCAAGATAGGCTAGCCATACGGTCGGCCCAGTACTTC.

The rearrangement uses TRBV7-2 and TRBJ2-3; TRBD1 agrees at 11 bases. This CDR3 has 15 amino acids. V gave up 6 bases and J gave up 3 bases; unmatched junction bases: 5. Germline CDR1 is SGHTA and CDR2 is FQGNSA. This chain's CDR3 is CASSWTGGGTDTQYF. CDR3 coding DNA: TGTGCCAGCAGTTGGACAGGGGGCGGGACAGATACGCAGTATTTT.

The chain links TRBV18 to TRBJ2-5; D not certain. There are 12 residues in the CDR3. The germline V gene encodes CDR1 KGHSH and CDR2 LQKENI. Trimming shortened V by 5 bases and J by 5 bases, and 9 bases separated the two germline ends. CDR3 amino acids: CASSTIAETQYF. Here the CDR3 DNA reads TGTGCCAGCTCAACTATTGCGGAGACCCAGTACTTC.

The chain joins TRBV5-4 to TRBJ2-7; 7 nucleotides match TRBD1. This CDR3 has 14 residues. Germline CDR1 is SGHNT and CDR2 is YYREEE (reference sequence). Unmatched junction bases numbered 6, after V lost 4 bases and J lost 2 bases. The CDR3 coding sequence is TGTGCCAGCAGCATGGGACAGATAACCTACGAGCAGTACTTC. It is translated as CASSMGQITYEQYF. The full variable domain, completed using reference TRBV5-4 and TRBJ2-7, is ETGVTQSPTHLIKTRGQQVTLRCSSQSGHNTVSWYQQALGQGPQFIFQYYREEENGRGNFPPRFSGLQFPNYSSELNVNALELDDSALYLCASSMGQITYEQYFGPGTRLTVT.

V gene TRBV27 combines with J gene TRBJ1-2, with no clear D. This CDR3 contains 17 residues. Trimming left V 5 bases short and J 0 bases short, with 19 bases between. Germline lookup yields CDR1 MNHEY and CDR2 SMNVEV (reference sequence). The DNA for the CDR3 is TGTGCCAGCAGTCCAATCGCCCGCTCCCAGTCTAACTATGGCTACACCTTC. Its translation: CASSPIARSQSNYGYTF.

This clone was counted a few times. V and J are TRBV5-1 and TRBJ2-1; D is possibly TRBD1 (5 bases). CDR3 length: 14 amino acids. From germline, CDR1 is SGHRS and CDR2 YFSETQ. Trimming shortened V by 0 bases and J by 4 bases, and 8 bases separated the two germline ends. CDR3 in amino acids: CASSLEGAYNEQFF. DNA of the CDR3: TGCGCCAGCAGCTTGGAAGGGGCTTACAATGAGCAGTTCTTC.

The chain employs TRBV5-6 and TRBJ2-7; D may be TRBD2 (5 bases). CDR3 size: 16 residues. CDR1 is SGHDT, CDR2 YYEEEE, per germline. Trimming took off 4 bases at V and 6 bases at J, with 23 bases between the two ends. CDR3: CASSLPEEVSASEQYF. CDR3 nucleotide sequence: TGTGCCAGCAGCCTCCCTGAGGAGGTCTCCGCTTCCGAGCAGTACTTC.

The chain uses TRBV7-9 and TRBJ1-1; D gene unclear. CDR3 size: 11 residues. The germline gives CDR1 SEHNR, CDR2 FQNEAQ (reference sequence). Here the CDR3 reads CSNSAPVEAFF. CDR3 sequence (DNA): TGTTCCAACTCCGCCCCGGTAGAAGCTTTCTTT.

For the CDR3, the DNA is TGTGCCAGCAGGCTCTTTGGGGGACTAGCGGGGGGGAGCGACAATGAGCAGTTCTTC. Its protein is CASRLFGGLAGGSDNEQFF. The rearrangement links TRBV2 to TRBJ2-1; TRBD2 matches 16 bases. CDR3 length equals 19 residues. The V segment lost 6 bases and the J segment 5 bases; nucleotides outside the gene matches: 13. Germline V CDR1 and CDR2: SNHLY, FYNNEI.

The chain combines TRBV29-1 with TRBJ2-1; TRBD2 matches at 10 bases. The CDR3 runs to 13 residues. Looked up from germline, CDR1 is SQVTM and CDR2 is ANQGSEA. Germline trimming cut 7 bases from V and 9 bases from J; bases unmatched to any gene: 9. The CDR3 sequence: CSASSGSRVEQFF. The CDR3 bases are TGCAGCGCCTCTAGCGGGAGTCGAGTTGAGCAGTTCTTC.

The V gene is TRBV13, the J gene TRBJ2-7, with 8 bases identical to TRBD1. V gave up 4 bases and J gave up 4 bases; unmatched junction bases: 12. This CDR3 region has 16 residues. The germline V gene has CDR1 PRHDT and CDR2 FYEKMQ (reference sequence). As DNA, the CDR3 is TGTGCCAGCAGCTCGAACCGAGCCGGACAGGGTTACGAGCAGTACTTC. Encoded protein: CASSSNRAGQGYEQYF.

The J gene is TRBJ2-7, the V gene TRBV5-4; 8 bases agree with TRBD2. Germline V lookup: CDR1 SGHNT, CDR2 YYREEE (reference sequence). This CDR3 is 17 amino acids long. J lost 5 bases, V lost 4 bases, and 17 bases had no gene match. The CDR3, as DNA: TGTGCCAGCAGCCTCCTAGGACTAGCAGGGACTACAGACGAGCAGTACTTC. Protein product: CASSLLGLAGTTDEQYF.

In its sample, this clone was seen once. The V gene is TRBV19, the J gene TRBJ1-2; a possible D gene is TRBD1 (5 bases). Trimming shortened V by 5 bases and J by 4 bases, and 14 bases separated the two germline ends. This CDR3 contains 14 residues. CDR1 is LNHDA, CDR2 SQIVND, per germline (reference sequence). The CDR3 DNA sequence: TGTGCCAGTAGTCCTTGGGGCGCCGGCTATGGCTACACCTTC. Its translation: CASSPWGAGYGYTF.

The V and J genes are TRBV6-5 and TRBJ2-7; a weak D match, TRBD1 (6 bases). The CDR3 has 13 amino acids. V was pared by 7 bases and J by 0 bases, with 10 bases between. CDR1 MNHEY and CDR2 SVGAGI come from the germline V gene. The CDR3 region has the DNA TGTGCCAGCACAGGGGAGAGCTCCTACGAGCAGTACTTC. As protein: CASTGESSYEQYF.

This clone was detected only once. The V gene is TRBV18, the J gene TRBJ2-7; D perhaps matches TRBD2 (5 bases). Germline V CDR1 and CDR2: KGHSH, LQKENI. This CDR3 comprises 11 residues. Trimming took 6 bases from V and 4 from J, leaving 7 bases between them. The CDR3 DNA reads as TGTGCCAGCTCCGGGGAGTACGAGCAGTACTTC. It yields the protein CASSGEYEQYF.

The chain uses TRBV7-3 and TRBJ2-3; 7 bases map to TRBD2. Trimming cost V 5 bases and J 1 base; bases outside gene matches: 6. CDR1 is SGHTA, CDR2 FQGTGA, per germline. The CDR3 spans 15 residues. Here the CDR3 DNA reads TGTGCCAGCAGCCCCTCTAGCGGCCGCACAGATACGCAGTATTTT. Its protein is CASSPSSGRTDTQYF.